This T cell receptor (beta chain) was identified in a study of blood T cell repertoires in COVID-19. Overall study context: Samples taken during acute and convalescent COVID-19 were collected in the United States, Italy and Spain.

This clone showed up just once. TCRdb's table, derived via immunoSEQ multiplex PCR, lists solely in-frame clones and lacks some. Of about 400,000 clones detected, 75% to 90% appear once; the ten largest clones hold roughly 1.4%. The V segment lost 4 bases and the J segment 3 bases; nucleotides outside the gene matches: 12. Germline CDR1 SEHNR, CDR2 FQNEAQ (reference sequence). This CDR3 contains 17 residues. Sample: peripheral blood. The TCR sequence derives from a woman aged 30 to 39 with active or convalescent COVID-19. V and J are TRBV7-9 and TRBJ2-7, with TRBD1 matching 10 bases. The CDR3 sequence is CASSSVPGQGTLYEQYF. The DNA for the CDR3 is TGTGCCAGCAGCTCCGTACCGGGACAGGGGACCCTCTACGAGCAGTACTTC.